The 22 T cell receptor beta chains presented below share a single source sample, sequenced in a study of vaccination and CD4 T cells after COVID-19. Treatment reported: approximately nine-day PBMC culture with coronavirus spike peptide pools or control peptides (ViraFEST assay). According to the study, CD4+ T cells from the unexposed donor were gathered ahead of the COVID-19 pandemic (2011-2018). Antigen specificity for these receptors is unknown. CD4+ T cells that had been cultured provided DNA sequenced with the Oncomine TCR Beta short-read assay. Each CDR3 protein gets one entry after TCRdb re-called the PCR reads with MiXCR. The table has thousands of distinct CDR3 sequences, under 55% seen once. Sequencing was performed on CD4+ T cells from blood, cultured in vitro. The receptors shown here come from a human donor in good health.

This clonotype showed up just a few times. This chain links TRBV6-2 or TRBV6-3 with TRBJ2-7; 12 positions match TRBD2. The CDR3 length is 15 residues. Germline CDR1 and CDR2: MNHEY and SVGEGT. Germline trimming cut 0 bases from V and 5 bases from J; bases unmatched to any gene: 2. The CDR3: CASSYSTSGGNEQYF. The CDR3 DNA reads as TGTGCCAGCAGTTACTCGACTAGCGGGGGCAACGAGCAGTACTTC.

On this clonotype: A far larger clone differs by one base, so this is likely a read error. The conserved closing phenylalanine or tryptophan is absent in this CDR3, likely reflecting a read error. The chain combines TRBV7-9 with TRBJ2-5; D is tentatively TRBD1 or TRBD2 (5 bases each). This CDR3 has 15 amino acids. The germline V gene encodes CDR1 SEHNR and CDR2 FQNEAQ (reference sequence). This CDR3 is CASSRDLATRETQYY. CDR3 DNA sequence: TGCGCCAGCAGCCGGGACCTGGCGACGAGGGAGACCCAGTACTAC.

Within the sample, this clonotype is large. V and J are TRBV20-1 and TRBJ1-2; perhaps TRBD1 as D (5 bases). The CDR3 has 10 amino acids. From germline, CDR1 is DFQATT and CDR2 SNEGSKA (reference sequence). In DNA, the CDR3 is TGCAGCGGGGCCCGGGAGGGCTACACCTTC. Its protein product is CSGAREGYTF.

This clonotype was found a few times. The chain recombines TRBV27 with TRBJ2-5; D is possibly TRBD2 (5 bases). CDR1 is MNHEY, CDR2 SMNVEV, per germline (reference sequence). The CDR3 has 15 amino acids. With 2 bases removed from V and 5 bases from J, the gap between germline ends came to 15 bases. CDR3 in DNA: TGTGCCAGCAGTTTAGGCAACCGAAGGAGGGAGACCCAGTACTTC. The encoded protein is CASSLGNRRRETQYF.

The table lists this clonotype with a few counts. The chain couples TRBV6-2 or TRBV6-3 to TRBJ2-3; 7 bases agree with TRBD2. This CDR3 has 18 amino acids. The V gene end was trimmed by 0 bases and the J gene end by 2 bases; junction bases not matched to a gene: 11. Germline CDR1 is MNHEY and CDR2 is SVGEGT. As DNA, the CDR3 is TGTGCCAGCAGTTACTCGACCCACGGGGCGGGGGACACAGATACGCAGTATTTT. Amino acids: CASSYSTHGAGDTDTQYF.

The rearrangement joins TRBV20-1 to TRBJ1-1; 11 bases map to TRBD1. Trimming cost V 0 bases and J 4 bases; bases outside gene matches: 4. CDR1 and CDR2 (germline): DFQATT, SNEGSKA (reference sequence). The CDR3 sequence is 15 residues long. CDR3 coding DNA: TGCAGTGCTAGAGATCCCGGGACAGGGGGCACTGAAGCTTTCTTT. Translated, it gives CSARDPGTGGTEAFF.

The V and J genes are TRBV29-1 and TRBJ1-5; 7 positions agree with TRBD1. The CDR3 is made up of 14 amino acids. V was clipped by 4 bases and J by 4 bases; unmatched bases: 7. Germline V CDR1 and CDR2: SQVTM, ANQGSEA. CDR3 region: CSVVGTDLNQPQHF. In DNA form, the CDR3 reads TGCAGCGTTGTGGGGACAGATTTAAATCAGCCCCAGCATTTT.

This clonotype showed up just a few times. The chain is built from TRBV20-1 and TRBJ1-5; maybe TRBD1 (5 bases). The CDR3 totals 14 residues. V lost 1 base and J 6 bases, leaving 13 bases between the germline ends. Germline V gene sequence: CDR1 DFQATT, CDR2 SNEGSKA (reference sequence). The CDR3: CSARGGGETQPQHF. The CDR3 coding sequence is TGCAGTGCTAGAGGTGGGGGTGAAACTCAGCCCCAGCATTTT.

In its sample, this clonotype was seen a few times. The chain has TRBV2 and TRBJ1-5; no clear D. Germline CDR1 and CDR2: SNHLY and FYNNEI. Trimming cost V 0 bases and J 6 bases, with 3 bases left between them. This CDR3 has 12 amino acids. CDR3 in amino acids: CASSEAVQPQHF. In nucleotides, the CDR3 is TGTGCCAGCAGTGAAGCGGTTCAGCCCCAGCATTTT.

The chain has TRBV24-1 and TRBJ2-6, with 7 nucleotides matching TRBD1. V gave up 4 bases and J gave up 2 bases; unmatched junction bases: 4. CDR1 and CDR2 (germline): KGHDR, SFDVKD. The length of the CDR3 is 16 residues. The CDR3 DNA follows: TGTGCCACCAGTGACTCCGGACAGGCTGGGGCCAACGTCCTGACTTTC. As protein: CATSDSGQAGANVLTF.

V usage is TRBV27 and J usage is TRBJ1-1, with 7 bases aligning to TRBD1. The CDR3 totals 14 residues. Trimming cost V 6 bases and J 1 base; bases outside gene matches: 5. Germline values: CDR1 MNHEY, CDR2 SMNVEV (reference sequence). CDR3 sequence: CASSQGTENTEAFF. CDR3 nucleotide sequence: TGTGCCAGCAGCCAAGGGACAGAGAACACTGAAGCTTTCTTT.

This chain connects TRBV2 to TRBJ2-5, with D maybe TRBD2 (7 bases). Germline V gene sequence: CDR1 SNHLY, CDR2 FYNNEI. Trimming left V 0 bases short and J 4 bases short, with 18 bases between. CDR3 size: 17 residues. This CDR3 reads CASSEALGGGRGETQYF. The DNA of the CDR3 is TGTGCCAGCAGTGAAGCGCTGGGGGGGGGGCGGGGAGAGACCCAGTACTTC.

This chain connects TRBV25-1 to TRBJ2-1, with a possible D match to TRBD2 (6 bases). The CDR3 is 13 residues long. V was trimmed by 5 bases and J by 7 bases, leaving 12 bases between them. The germline CDR1 and CDR2 sequences are MGHDK and SYGVNS. CDR3 sequence (DNA): TGTGCCAGCAGTTTGGGGGGTTTGAATGAGCAGTTCTTC. Its translation: CASSLGGLNEQFF.

The J gene is TRBJ1-5, the V gene TRBV6-1, with TRBD1 identical over 9 bases. Germline values: CDR1 MNHNS, CDR2 SASEGT. With 6 bases clipped from V and 3 bases from J, the junction kept 12 bases outside the gene matches. This CDR3 is built from 17 residues. The CDR3 DNA reads as TGTGCCAGCAGGCAGGGGGTGGGACAGGGATACAATCAGCCCCAGCATTTT. This sequence encodes CASRQGVGQGYNQPQHF.

This clonotype was counted between two and nine times. The chain recombines TRBV5-4 with TRBJ1-1; D not resolved. The length of the CDR3 is 14 residues. V was shortened by 0 bases and J by 1 base, with 7 bases between the two germline ends. CDR1 and CDR2 (germline): SGHNT, YYREEE (reference sequence). The CDR3 region is CASSLGAGNTEAFF. The CDR3 DNA reads TGTGCCAGCAGCTTGGGCGCAGGGAACACTGAAGCTTTCTTT. Full variable domain (missing parts from reference TRBV5-4 and TRBJ1-1): ETGVTQSPTHLIKTRGQQVTLRCSSQSGHNTVSWYQQALGQGPQFIFQYYREEENGRGNFPPRFSGLQFPNYSSELNVNALELDDSALYLCASSLGAGNTEAFFGQGTRLTVV.

The chain is built from TRBV20-1 and TRBJ1-2; D may be TRBD1 (6 bases). The V end lost 3 bases, the J end lost 4 bases, and 18 bases lay between the germline ends. The CDR3 extends over 15 amino acids. Germline-derived CDR1 and CDR2 are DFQATT and SNEGSKA (reference sequence). The CDR3 spells CSARERGARVYGYTF. DNA of the CDR3: TGCAGTGCTAGGGAGAGGGGGGCCCGGGTCTATGGCTACACCTTC.

This sequence joins TRBV5-1 and TRBJ2-2; 7 bases fit TRBD2. The germline CDR1 and CDR2 sequences are SGHRS and YFSETQ. The CDR3 is 16 residues long. The junction had 6 bases not matched to a gene; V was cut back by 0 bases and J by 4 bases. The chain's CDR3 is CASSLGGGDGTGELFF. The CDR3, as DNA: TGCGCCAGCAGCTTGGGCGGGGGAGATGGCACCGGGGAGCTGTTTTTT.

The J gene is TRBJ2-3, the V gene TRBV5-1; 7 nucleotides agree with TRBD2. The germline V gene has CDR1 SGHRS and CDR2 YFSETQ. CDR3 length equals 16 residues. The V segment lost 4 bases and the J segment 2 bases; nucleotides outside the gene matches: 10. As DNA, the CDR3 is TGCGCCAGCAGCCTCAGGGAGCGGGGCGACACAGATACGCAGTATTTT. Its protein product is CASSLRERGDTDTQYF.

The chain carries TRBV7-8 and TRBJ2-2; TRBD1 might be the D (5 bases). The germline V and J ends were trimmed by 11 bases and 0 bases, with 10 bases remaining between them. Germline V gene lookup returns CDR1 SGHVS and CDR2 FQNEAQ. CDR3 length equals 13 residues. The CDR3 sequence: CAHTDTNTGELFF. In nucleotides, the CDR3 is TGTGCCCATACGGACACGAACACCGGGGAGCTGTTTTTT.

The chain links TRBV6-4 to TRBJ2-3; 11 bases align to TRBD2. V trimming: 0 bases; J trimming: 1 base; junction bases outside the gene matches: 0. CDR3 length: 16 amino acids. Germline lookup yields CDR1 MRHNA and CDR2 SNTAGT. CDR3 loop: CASSDSSGGGTDTQYF. CDR3 sequence (DNA): TGTGCCAGCAGTGACTCTAGCGGGGGGGGCACAGATACGCAGTATTTT.

This clonotype appeared a few times. CDR3 amino acids: CASSLTRSYGYTF. As DNA, the CDR3 is TGTGCCAGCAGCTTAACGCGGAGCTATGGCTACACCTTC. The rearrangement uses TRBV11-2 and TRBJ1-2, with D hard to call. Trimming pared 2 bases from V and 4 bases from J, leaving 8 bases between. CDR3 size: 13 residues. Germline V gene data show CDR1 as SGHAT and CDR2 as FQNNGV.

V and J are TRBV20-1 and TRBJ1-6, with D uncertain. Germline values: CDR1 DFQATT, CDR2 SNEGSKA (reference sequence). CDR3 length: 14 residues. V gave up 3 bases and J gave up 9 bases, with 15 bases separating them. Here the CDR3 DNA reads TGCAGTGCTAGGTCTTATTTCCCGGGTTCACCCCTCCACTTT. Its translation is CSARSYFPGSPLHF.